Following are 15 T cell receptor beta chains from one sample sequenced in a study of blood T cells in healthy people across ages. It was with a sample-barcoded 5' primer and a J-beta primer mix that a second PCR of roughly 7 to 12 cycles was run. Via MiXCR, TCRdb re-called the 5' RACE reads, giving one row per CDR3 protein. The sample lists roughly 1.5 million distinct CDR3 sequences, approximately 42% occurring once. The sequenced sample was blood. These receptors came from a woman aged 18-30 years in good health.

The rearrangement joins TRBV4-3 to TRBJ2-2; D perhaps matches TRBD2 (6 bases). Per germline, CDR1 LGHNA and CDR2 YSLEER. This CDR3 is built from 16 residues. With 6 bases removed from V and 3 bases from J, the gap between germline ends came to 17 bases. This CDR3 is CASRASANWDTGELFF. CDR3 in DNA: TGCGCCAGCAGAGCTAGCGCAAACTGGGACACCGGGGAGCTGTTTTTT.

This chain links TRBV28 with TRBJ2-7; TRBD1 might be the D (6 bases). The germline V gene encodes CDR1 MDHEN and CDR2 SYDVKM. Between the trimmed V and J ends, which lost 8 bases and 1 base, there was a span of 12 bases. The CDR3 spans 13 residues. CDR3 region: CASHRGGSYEQYF. Written as DNA, the CDR3 is TGTGCCAGCCATCGAGGGGGTTCCTACGAGCAGTACTTC. Full variable domain (remainder filled in from reference TRBV28 and TRBJ2-7): DVKVTQSSRYLVKRTGEKVFLECVQDMDHENMFWYRQDPGLGLRLIYFSYDVKMKEKGDIPEGYSVSREKKERFSLILESASTNQTSMYLCASHRGGSYEQYFGPGTRLTVT.

The chain uses TRBV6-6 and TRBJ1-6; tentative D call: TRBD1 (5 bases). CDR1 and CDR2 from the germline V gene are MNHNY and SVGAGI (reference sequence). Trimming took off 4 bases at V and 2 bases at J, with 6 bases between the two ends. This CDR3 region has 14 residues. CDR3 sequence reads: CASSWDPYNSPLHF. The CDR3 region has the DNA TGTGCCAGCAGTTGGGACCCCTATAATTCACCCCTCCACTTT.

This clonotype was seen a handful of times. The V call is TRBV12-3 or TRBV12-4, the J call TRBJ2-1; D is uncertain. CDR3 length: 15 residues. Trimming stripped 5 bases from V and 0 bases from J, with 11 bases between. In DNA, the CDR3 is TGTGCCAGCAGTCATCAGGTCAGCTCCTACAATGAGCAGTTCTTC. Encoded protein: CASSHQVSSYNEQFF.

The chain has TRBV25-1 and TRBJ1-2; no clear D gene. The CDR3 has 14 residues. CDR1 and CDR2 from the germline V gene are MGHDK and SYGVNS. V was pared by 8 bases and J by 6 bases, with 19 bases between. In DNA form, the CDR3 reads TGTGCCAGCGGCGGTGCCGGGCTAGGACATGGCTACACCTTC. Translation: CASGGAGLGHGYTF.

Here the CDR3 DNA reads TGTGCCTGGAGTGCCCAAGGGTCTGGGGCCAACGTCCTGACTTTC. This codes for CAWSAQGSGANVLTF. V usage is TRBV30 and J usage is TRBJ2-6, with unresolved D. V shed 1 base and J shed 1 base, with 8 bases lying between them. CDR3 size: 15 residues. CDR1 is GTSNPN and CDR2 is SVGIG in the germline V gene (reference sequence). The full variable domain, its missing parts supplied by reference TRBV30 and TRBJ2-6, is SQTIHQWPATLVQPVGSPLSLECTVEGTSNPNLYWYRQAAGRGLQLLFYSVGIGQISSEVPQNLSASRPQDRQFILSSKKLLLSDSGFYLCAWSAQGSGANVLTFGAGSRLTVL.

The chain employs TRBV20-1 and TRBJ2-7; tentatively, D is TRBD1 (6 bases). The length of the CDR3 is 13 residues. Trimming cost V 5 bases and J 6 bases, with 17 bases left between them. Germline V gene lookup returns CDR1 DFQATT and CDR2 SNEGSKA (reference sequence). The CDR3 here is CSADQGTGIEQYF. CDR3 in DNA: TGCAGTGCTGACCAGGGAACAGGGATCGAGCAGTACTTC.

The chain is built from TRBV25-1 and TRBJ1-2; the D gene is possibly TRBD1 (6 bases). The germline V gene has CDR1 MGHDK and CDR2 SYGVNS. Trimming cost V 6 bases and J 0 bases, with 11 bases left between them. CDR3 length: 14 residues. CDR3: CASRGGAANYGYTF. The CDR3 DNA follows: TGTGCCAGCAGGGGGGGGGCCGCTAACTATGGCTACACCTTC.

The chain carries TRBV5-1 and TRBJ2-5; TRBD1 aligns across 9 bases. The CDR3 spans 17 residues. CDR1 and CDR2 from the germline V gene are SGHRS and YFSETQ. The trim removed 5 bases at V and 11 bases at J, leaving 22 bases unmatched. CDR3 amino acids: CASRAGTGTGYSDEQYF. DNA for the CDR3: TGCGCCAGCAGAGCGGGAACCGGGACAGGGTATTCCGATGAGCAGTACTTC.

A note on this clonotype: One junction end disagrees with the germline gene, perhaps due to a read error. The chain has TRBV18 and TRBJ2-1; possible D gene TRBD1, 6 bases. The length of the CDR3 is 17 residues. The germline V gene encodes CDR1 KGHSH and CDR2 LQKENI. The CDR3 DNA is TGTACCAGCTCACCACCGGACAGCCTACAACCCTACAATGAGCAGTTCTTC. This codes for CTSSPPDSLQPYNEQFF.

This clonotype occurred a few times. The chain employs TRBV4-1 and TRBJ1-5; D call uncertain. V was cut by 5 bases and J by 6 bases, with 11 bases left in between. The CDR3 loop spans 13 amino acids. CDR1 is MGHRA, CDR2 YSYEKL, per germline. CDR3 region: CASSSRSAQPQHF. The CDR3, as DNA: TGCGCCAGCAGCTCAAGATCGGCTCAGCCCCAGCATTTT.

This clonotype was seen a few times. The chain joins TRBV6-5 to TRBJ2-5, with 8 bases matching TRBD2. Gene TRBJ2-7 matches the end of the DNA better, so the J call may be wrong. Germline V gives CDR1 MNHEY, CDR2 SVGAGI. The CDR3 spans 16 residues. CDR3 in amino acids: CASSYRPGLEWSEQYF. Here the CDR3 DNA reads TGTGCCAGCAGTTACCGGCCGGGACTAGAGTGGTCCGAGCAGTACTTC.

This clonotype was seen a handful of times. The chain couples TRBV29-1 to TRBJ2-2, with TRBD1 matching 9 bases. Germline V gene data show CDR1 as SQVTM and CDR2 as ANQGSEA. CDR3 size: 16 residues. V was pared by 5 bases and J by 3 bases, with 10 bases of the junction left unmatched. The CDR3 loop is CSVQLTGTGHTGELFF. The CDR3 DNA is TGCAGCGTTCAACTGACCGGGACAGGGCACACCGGGGAGCTGTTTTTT.

The chain joins TRBV7-8 to TRBJ1-4; 7 bases align to TRBD1. J gave up 4 bases and V 5 bases, and 10 bases lay outside the gene matches. This CDR3 is built from 16 residues. Per the germline V gene, CDR1 is SGHVS and CDR2 is FQNEAQ. The CDR3: CASSGRPGQSNEKLFF. CDR3 DNA: TGTGCCAGCAGCGGGAGACCGGGACAGAGTAATGAAAAACTGTTTTTT.

The CDR3 protein is CASGGTSGGYEQYF. The CDR3 coding sequence is TGTGCCAGCGGGGGGACTAGCGGGGGCTACGAGCAGTACTTC. The rearrangement links TRBV2 to TRBJ2-7, with 14 bases that match TRBD2. Germline V gives CDR1 SNHLY, CDR2 FYNNEI. V trimming: 8 bases; J trimming: 3 bases; junction bases outside the gene matches: 3. CDR3 size: 14 residues.